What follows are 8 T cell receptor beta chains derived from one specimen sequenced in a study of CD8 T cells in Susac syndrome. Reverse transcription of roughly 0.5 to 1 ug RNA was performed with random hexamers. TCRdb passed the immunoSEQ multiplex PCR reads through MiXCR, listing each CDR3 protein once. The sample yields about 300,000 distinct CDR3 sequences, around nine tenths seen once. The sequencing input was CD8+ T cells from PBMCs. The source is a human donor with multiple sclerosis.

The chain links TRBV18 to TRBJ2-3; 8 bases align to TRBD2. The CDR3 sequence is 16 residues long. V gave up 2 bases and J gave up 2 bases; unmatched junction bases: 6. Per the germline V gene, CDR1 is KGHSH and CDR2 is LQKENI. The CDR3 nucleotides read TGTGCCAGCTCACCAGGTACTAGCGGCCCCACAGATACGCAGTATTTT. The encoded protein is CASSPGTSGPTDTQYF.

The CDR3 reads CASSQGDYSYEQYF. The CDR3 region has the DNA TGCGCCAGCAGCCAAGGGGACTATTCCTACGAGCAGTACTTC. This chain uses TRBV4-1 with TRBJ2-7; TRBD2 matches 7 bases. Trimming took 1 base from V and 1 from J; bases not matched to a gene: 1. The CDR3 loop spans 14 amino acids. CDR1 is MGHRA, CDR2 YSYEKL, per germline.

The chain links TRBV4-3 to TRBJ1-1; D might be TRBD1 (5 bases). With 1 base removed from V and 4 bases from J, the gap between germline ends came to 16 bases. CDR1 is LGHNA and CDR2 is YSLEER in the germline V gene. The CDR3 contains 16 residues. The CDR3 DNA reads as TGCGCCAGCAGCCAAGGTCAGGGTGCTGTGAGCACTGAAGCTTTCTTT. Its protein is CASSQGQGAVSTEAFF.

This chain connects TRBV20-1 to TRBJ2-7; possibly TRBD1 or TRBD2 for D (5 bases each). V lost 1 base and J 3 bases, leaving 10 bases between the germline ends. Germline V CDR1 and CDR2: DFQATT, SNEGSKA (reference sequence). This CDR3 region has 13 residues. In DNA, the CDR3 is TGCAGTGCTAGAGTTGGGGGAGTCTACGAGCAGTACTTC. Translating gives CSARVGGVYEQYF.

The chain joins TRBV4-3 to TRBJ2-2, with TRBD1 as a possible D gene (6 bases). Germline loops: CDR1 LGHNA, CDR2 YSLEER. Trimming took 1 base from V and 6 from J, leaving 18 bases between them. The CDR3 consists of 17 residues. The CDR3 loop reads CASSQAGQGPLAGELFF. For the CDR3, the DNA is TGCGCCAGCAGCCAAGCCGGGCAGGGGCCCCTTGCCGGGGAGCTGTTTTTT.

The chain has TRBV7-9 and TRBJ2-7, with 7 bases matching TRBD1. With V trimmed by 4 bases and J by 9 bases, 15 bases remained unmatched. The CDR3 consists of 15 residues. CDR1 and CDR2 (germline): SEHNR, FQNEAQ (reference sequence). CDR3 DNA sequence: TGTGCCAGCAGCTCCACCGGGACAGTGTTTAGTGGGCAGTACTTC. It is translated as CASSSTGTVFSGQYF. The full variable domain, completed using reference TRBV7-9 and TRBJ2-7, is DTGVSQNPRHKITKRGQNVTFRCDPISEHNRLYWYRQTLGQGPEFLTYFQNEAQLEKSRLLSDRFSAERPKGSFSTLEIQRTEQGDSAMYLCASSSTGTVFSGQYFGPGTRLTVT.

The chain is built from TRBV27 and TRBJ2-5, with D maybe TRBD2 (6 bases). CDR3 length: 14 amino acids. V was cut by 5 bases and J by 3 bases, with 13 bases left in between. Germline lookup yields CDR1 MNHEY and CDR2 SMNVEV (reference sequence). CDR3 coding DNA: TGTGCCAGCAGTCCTCGGGGAGGCAAAGAGACCCAGTACTTC. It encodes CASSPRGGKETQYF.

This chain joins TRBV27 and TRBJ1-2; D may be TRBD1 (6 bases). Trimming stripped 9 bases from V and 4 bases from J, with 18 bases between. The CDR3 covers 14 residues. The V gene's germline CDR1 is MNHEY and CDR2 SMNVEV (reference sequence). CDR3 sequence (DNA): TGTGCCAGGGGTAGGACAGAGGAAAGCTATGGCTACACCTTC. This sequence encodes CARGRTEESYGYTF.